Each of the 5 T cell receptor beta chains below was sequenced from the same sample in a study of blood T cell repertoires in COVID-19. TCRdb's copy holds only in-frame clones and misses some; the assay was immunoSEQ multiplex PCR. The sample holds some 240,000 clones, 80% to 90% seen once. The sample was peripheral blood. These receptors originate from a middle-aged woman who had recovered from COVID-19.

The CDR3 DNA sequence: TGTGCCAGTACCCGGGGGGCTAGTGGCGCCGGGGAGCTGTTTTTT. This sequence encodes CASTRGASGAGELFF. This chain links TRBV19 with TRBJ2-2; the D gene is possibly TRBD2 (7 bases). Germline CDR1 and CDR2: LNHDA and SQIVND (reference sequence). The V end was cut by 7 bases, the J end by 6 bases, with 18 bases between. The CDR3 is 15 residues long.

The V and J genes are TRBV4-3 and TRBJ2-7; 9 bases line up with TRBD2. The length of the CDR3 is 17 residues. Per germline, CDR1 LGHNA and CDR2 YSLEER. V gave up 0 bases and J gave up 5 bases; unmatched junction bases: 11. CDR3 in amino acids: CASSQDIRLAGKHEQYF. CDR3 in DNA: TGCGCCAGCAGCCAAGATATAAGGCTAGCGGGGAAGCACGAGCAGTACTTC.

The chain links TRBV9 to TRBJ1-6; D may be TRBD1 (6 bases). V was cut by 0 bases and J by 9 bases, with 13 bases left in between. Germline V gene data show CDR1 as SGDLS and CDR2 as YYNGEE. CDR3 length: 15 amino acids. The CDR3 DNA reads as TGTGCCAGCAGCGTAGGGGGCCAGGGGTCTTCACCCCTCCACTTT. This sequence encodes CASSVGGQGSSPLHF.

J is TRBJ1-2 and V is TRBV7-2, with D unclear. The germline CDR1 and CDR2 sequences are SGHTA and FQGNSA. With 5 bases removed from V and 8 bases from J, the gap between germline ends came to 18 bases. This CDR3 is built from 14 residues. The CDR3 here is CASSPSPSLWGYTF. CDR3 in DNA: TGTGCCAGCAGCCCAAGCCCCTCTCTTTGGGGCTACACCTTC.

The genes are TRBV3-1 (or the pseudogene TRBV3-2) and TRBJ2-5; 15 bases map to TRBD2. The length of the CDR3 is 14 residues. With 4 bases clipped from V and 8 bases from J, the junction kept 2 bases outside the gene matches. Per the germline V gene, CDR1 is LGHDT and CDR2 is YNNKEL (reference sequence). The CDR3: CASSLGLAGGTQYF. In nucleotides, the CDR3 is TGTGCCAGCAGCCTGGGACTAGCGGGGGGTACCCAGTACTTC.